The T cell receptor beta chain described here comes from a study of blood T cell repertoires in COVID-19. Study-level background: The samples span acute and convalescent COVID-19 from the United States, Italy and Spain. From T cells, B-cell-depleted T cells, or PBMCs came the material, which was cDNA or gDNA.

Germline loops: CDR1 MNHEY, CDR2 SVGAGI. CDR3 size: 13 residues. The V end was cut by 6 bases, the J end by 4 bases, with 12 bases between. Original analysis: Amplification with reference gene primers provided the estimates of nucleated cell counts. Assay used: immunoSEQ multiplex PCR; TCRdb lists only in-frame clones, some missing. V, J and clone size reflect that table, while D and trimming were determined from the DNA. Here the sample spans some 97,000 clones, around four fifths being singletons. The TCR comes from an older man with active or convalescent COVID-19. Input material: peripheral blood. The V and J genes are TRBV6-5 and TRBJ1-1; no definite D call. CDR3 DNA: TGTGCCAGCAGCGATCAGGTGGGCACTGAAGCTTTCTTT. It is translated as CASSDQVGTEAFF.